This section outlines one T cell receptor (beta chain) sequence together with its context. Which antigen it targets is not known. Base qualities are not provided; no much larger clone lies one nucleotide away. The CDR3 spans 16 residues, from the cysteine through the phenylalanine. The sequence is cut down to CDR3 DNA, 48 bases in frame from base 1. The CDR1 and CDR2 encoded by the germline V gene are MGHDK and SYGVNS. V loses 3 bases of germline sequence and J loses 3 bases, and the interval between the two ends is 15 bases. These data come from a study of cytomegalovirus exposure and HLA in healthy donors (dated by TCRdb to 2017 to 2019). In the study overall: The 666 repertoires of the first cohort and the approximately 110 validation repertoires were produced on the same platform, according to a later analysis. In addition to the first cohort of about 650 subjects, a separate validation cohort of approximately 120 different subjects was used. High-throughput TCR immunosequencing, statistical association of individual TCRs with disease status, and machine learning were combined to predict cytomegalovirus infection status. The aim of the study was to test whether cataloging public T cell receptors could identify signatures of past pathogen exposure. Study-level results and caveats: Most TCR sequences were observed very rarely across donors, whereas some public TCRs were present in many individuals. It was suggested by the authors that the approach could potentially be generalized to other disease states and immunological phenotypes. A later analysis lacked HLA typing for the validation cohort, so it scored co-occurrence in that cohort across all 120 repertoires. The study gave a list of some 150 TCR beta chains associated with cytomegalovirus. Of the cluster scores, roughly 93% were above 0 in a later analysis, which found that TCRs clustered in the first cohort also tended to co-occur in the 130 or so validation repertoires. In both the original and validation cohorts, the classifier was reported to diagnose cytomegalovirus status with high specificity and sensitivity. Three of the identified cytomegalovirus-associated TCR beta chains were confirmed in vitro to be specific for cytomegalovirus antigens.

Separate from the roughly 650-subject first cohort, the validation cohort of some 130 subjects was the group to which the donors belonged. The library was built by means of the immunoSEQ multiplex PCR assay. Per the authors' processing: A statistical classification framework was built to diagnose cytomegalovirus status from the catalog of TCR beta chain sequences. The table comes from immuneACCESS by way of TCRdb, which keeps in-frame sequences with V and J called. Part of the clones is missing from these tables; in studies checked, under half for an unresolved V gene and the rest for unknown reasons. The V and J calls and the clone size are those of that table, but D and trimming were determined from the DNA. The sample table shows approximately 58,000 clones, and roughly 94% are seen once. The top ten clonotypes cover under 3% of the sample.

The rearrangement joined TRBV25-1 to TRBJ1-3; the best D guess is TRBD1, with 6 bases matching. The sequenced sample was PBMCs. The clonotype originates from a man younger than 35 in good health and CMV-seronegative. The nucleotide sequence reads as follows: TGTGCCAGCAGTGATAACAGGGAAAGGAGTGGAAACACCATATATTTT. It specifies CASSDNRERSGNTIYF.